This T cell receptor beta chain was obtained from a study of OX40 agonist ivuxolimab in advanced cancers. Study-wide background: Dose-escalation cases comprised hepatocellular carcinoma, melanoma, renal cell or head and neck cancer. General study points: The study did not work out the antigen specificity of the expanded peripheral T cells. At 0.1 to 3.0 mg/kg and by week 6, CD4+ and CD8+ T cells in the blood had expanded clonally.

About this clone itself: The target antigen is unknown.

CDR3 size: 14 residues. V lost 5 bases and J lost 5; bases outside the gene matches: 8. Germline CDR1 MNHEY, CDR2 SVGAGI. Autoimmune disease history or systemic immunosuppression barred patients. Libraries were prepared by immunoSEQ multiplex PCR; TCRdb keeps only in-frame clonotypes and omits some of them. Of 70,000 to 100,000 clones in the sample, approximately 90% were seen once. Source: CD4+ or CD8+ T cells sorted from blood, taken in a trial of the OX40 agonist ivuxolimab. The chain uses TRBV6-5 and TRBJ2-7; 8 positions agree with TRBD1. The source of this sequence is an adult with an advanced solid tumor such as melanoma, head and neck, liver or kidney cancer. CDR3: CASSAPGQAHEQYF. In DNA, the CDR3 is TGTGCCAGCAGTGCGCCGGGACAGGCCCACGAGCAGTACTTC.